Listed below are T cell receptor beta chains from one sample, sequenced in a study of cytomegalovirus exposure and HLA in healthy donors. Repertoires were generated with immunoSEQ multiplex PCR, while TCRdb's copy carries only in-frame clones and drops some. This table holds about 120,000 clones, roughly 89% found once. What was sequenced was PBMCs. The origin of the receptors is a young woman in good health and CMV-seronegative. The CDR3 runs from the conserved cysteine through the conserved F or W. The D gene is left open where the match is weak. Size tells how often a clone was seen (once, few, many) or the class of an expanded clone, and some rows leave it out.

.	TRBV7-2	TRBJ2-3	few	CASSLLQRGTGDTQYF	TGTGCCAGCAGCTTATTACAACGGGGGACGGGGGATACGCAGTATTTT
.	TRBV25-1	TRBJ1-3	.	CASSRYSDSGNTIYF	TGTGCCAGCAGTAGATACTCTGACTCTGGAAACACCATATATTTT
.	TRBV7-8	TRBJ2-2	.	CASTSHGETGTGELFF	TGTGCCAGCACCAGTCACGGGGAGACGGGTACCGGGGAGCTGTTTTTT
TRBD1	TRBV7-8	TRBJ2-2	.	CARRTGGDAGELFF	TGTGCCCGGAGGACAGGGGGTGACGCCGGGGAGCTGTTTTTT
.	TRBV6-5	TRBJ2-3	.	CASSYSGTDTQYF	TGTGCCAGCAGTTATTCGGGAACAGATACGCAGTATTTT
.	TRBV12-5	TRBJ2-1	.	CASGLGRDMNEQFF	TGTGCTAGTGGTTTGGGTCGGGACATGAATGAGCAGTTCTTC
TRBD1	TRBV6-5	TRBJ1-5	.	CASRRTGLSNQPQHF	TGTGCCAGCAGGAGGACAGGGCTTAGCAATCAGCCCCAGCATTTT
.	TRBV19	TRBJ1-4	.	CASSIDEGEKLFF	TGTGCCAGTAGTATAGATGAGGGAGAAAAACTGTTTTTT
.	TRBV30	TRBJ2-5	.	CAWSGGRALQETQYF	TGTGCCTGGAGTGGGGGGCGGGCCCTCCAAGAGACCCAGTACTTC
.	TRBV5-1	TRBJ2-3	once	CASSLKAGGTSDTQYF	TGCGCCAGCAGCTTGAAGGCGGGTGGTACTTCAGATACGCAGTATTTT
TRBD1	TRBV28	TRBJ2-3	once	CASRGDRGGTDTQYF	TGTGCCAGCAGGGGGGACAGGGGGGGCACAGATACGCAGTATTTT
TRBD1	TRBV30	TRBJ1-1	once	CAWSGTGSTEAFF	TGTGCCTGGAGTGGGACAGGTTCCACTGAAGCTTTCTTT
.	TRBV9	TRBJ1-1	.	CASSAIDIPNTEAFF	TGTGCCAGCAGCGCTATTGACATTCCGAACACTGAAGCTTTCTTT
.	TRBV9	TRBJ2-3	.	CASSASITDTQYF	TGTGCCAGCAGCGCATCAATCACAGATACGCAGTATTTT
.	TRBV2	TRBJ2-7	.	CASRSPGRLRDEQYF	TGTGCCAGCCGTAGCCCAGGACGACTCAGGGACGAGCAGTACTTC
.	TRBV27	TRBJ1-1	once	CASGYAVNTEAFF	TGTGCCAGCGGCTACGCGGTGAACACTGAAGCTTTCTTT